This T cell receptor (beta chain) appears in the sequencing data of a study of technical replicates of blood from a handful of donors. Produced via immunoSEQ multiplex PCR; TCRdb's table is partial and in-frame only. The table lists almost 70,000 clones, 92% of them singletons. The CDR3 is made up of 17 amino acids. Germline V lookup: CDR1 SGHTA, CDR2 FQGTGA. V was pared by 4 bases and J by 8 bases, with 17 bases of the junction left unmatched. The sequence was collected from a human donor in good health. This sequence joins TRBV7-3 and TRBJ2-1; 7 positions match TRBD2. Input material: T cells isolated from PBMCs. The DNA for the CDR3 is TGTGCCAGCAGCTCGCCGTACCGGGGAGCGGGATCACATGAGCAGTTCTTC. This sequence encodes CASSSPYRGAGSHEQFF.